This is a list of T cell receptor beta chains from one sample in a study of cytomegalovirus exposure and HLA in healthy donors. Produced via immunoSEQ multiplex PCR; TCRdb's table is partial and in-frame only. Seen here are around 92,000 clones, roughly 79% observed once, and the top ten hold 2.5% to 3.5%. Sequencing was performed on PBMCs. These receptor sequences come from a female donor in good health and CMV-seropositive. The CDR3 runs from the conserved cysteine through the conserved F or W. The D gene is left open where the match is weak. Expanded clones get a size class; other rows say once, few or many, or leave the size out.

>.|TRBD1|TRBJ1-2|TRBV6-5
CASTTGAHYGYTF
TGTGCCAGCACCACAGGGGCCCACTATGGCTACACCTTC
>once|TRBD1|TRBJ2-3|TRBV7-2
CASSPRTGGDTQYF
TGTGCCAGCAGCCCGAGGACAGGGGGCGATACGCAGTATTTT
>.|TRBD1|TRBJ1-2|TRBV11-2
CASSADRDRYGYTF
TGTGCCAGCAGCGCGGACAGGGACCGCTATGGCTACACCTTC
>.|TRBD1|TRBJ2-4|TRBV5-1
CASSSGTGGNIQYF
TGCGCCAGCAGCTCTGGGACAGGGGGGAACATTCAGTACTTC
>.|TRBD2|TRBJ2-5|TRBV30
CAWSVVSGGGETQYF
TGTGCCTGGAGTGTAGTGTCCGGGGGGGGCGAGACCCAGTACTTC
>.|TRBD1|TRBJ2-1|TRBV7-6
CASSLGTGANEQFF
TGTGCCAGCAGCTTAGGGACAGGGGCGAATGAGCAGTTCTTC
>.|.|TRBJ1-4|TRBV4-1
CASSQWRNEKLFF
TGCGCCAGCAGCCAATGGCGGAATGAAAAACTGTTTTTT
>.|.|TRBJ2-1|TRBV7-3
CASSLGTRPYNEQFF
TGTGCCAGCAGCCTCGGGACTCGCCCCTACAATGAGCAGTTCTTC
>once|TRBD1|TRBJ2-7|TRBV18
CASSPFTGGILDEQYF
TGTGCCAGCTCACCCTTTACAGGGGGCATTTTGGACGAGCAGTACTTC
>.|.|TRBJ2-1|TRBV7-2
CASSPTSSQGSREQFF
TGTGCCAGCAGTCCCACTAGCAGCCAGGGTAGTAGGGAGCAGTTCTTC
>.|.|TRBJ1-6|TRBV7-2
CASSLNLNSPLHF
TGTGCCAGCAGCTTAAACCTAAATTCACCCCTCCACTTT
>.|TRBD2|TRBJ2-7|TRBV6-6
CASTLERGPLYEQYF
TGTGCCAGCACCCTAGAGCGGGGGCCTCTTTACGAGCAGTACTTC
>once|.|TRBJ2-3|TRBV4-2
CASSITGKSTDTQYF
TGTGCCAGCAGCATAACGGGGAAGAGCACAGATACGCAGTATTTT
>.|.|TRBJ2-7|TRBV4-3
CASRPGLRGGEQYF
TGCGCCAGCAGGCCAGGACTGCGAGGCGGCGAGCAGTACTTC
>.|.|TRBJ1-1|TRBV11-2
CASSSQGNTEAFF
TGTGCCAGCAGCTCACAGGGGAACACTGAAGCTTTCTTT
>.|TRBD1|TRBJ2-7|TRBV5-1
CASSLDGPGGSYEQYF
TGCGCCAGCAGCTTGGACGGGCCAGGGGGATCCTACGAGCAGTACTTC
>.|.|TRBJ2-7|TRBV25-1
CASTKKGESYEQYF
TGTGCCAGCACCAAAAAGGGGGAGTCCTACGAGCAGTACTTC
>.|TRBD1|TRBJ2-2|TRBV9
CASSFRSRDRDTGELFF
TGTGCCAGCAGCTTCCGCTCCCGGGACAGGGACACCGGGGAGCTGTTTTTT
>.|TRBD1|TRBJ2-5|TRBV7-2
CASSLVATGGQETQYF
TGTGCCAGCAGCTTAGTCGCGACAGGGGGGCAAGAGACCCAGTACTTC
>.|.|TRBJ1-5|TRBV28
CASRHRGSNQPQHF
TGTGCCAGCAGACACCGGGGGTCCAATCAGCCCCAGCATTTT
>.|TRBD2|TRBJ2-1|TRBV5-1
CASSLLSGGNNEQFF
TGCGCCAGCAGCTTGCTTAGCGGGGGGAACAATGAGCAGTTCTTC
>.|.|TRBJ2-7|TRBV28
CASSPAGADEQYF
TGTGCCAGCAGTCCCGCGGGGGCGGACGAGCAGTACTTC
>.|TRBD1|TRBJ1-6|TRBV30
CAWSVRDRGSYNSPLHF
TGTGCCTGGAGTGTACGAGACAGGGGCTCCTATAATTCACCCCTCCACTTT
>.|TRBD2|TRBJ2-2|TRBV7-2
CASKARLAGTGELFF
TGTGCCAGCAAAGCGCGGCTAGCGGGCACCGGGGAGCTGTTTTTT
>.|TRBD2|TRBJ2-7|TRBV2
CASKDSGGPSSYEQYF
TGTGCCAGCAAGGATAGCGGGGGTCCTAGCTCCTACGAGCAGTACTTC
>.|.|TRBJ2-5|TRBV14
CASSEGHAGPRGETQYF
TGTGCCAGCAGCGAGGGACATGCAGGGCCCAGGGGCGAGACCCAGTACTTC
>.|.|TRBJ2-6|TRBV18
CASSPQASGANVLTF
TGTGCCAGCTCACCACAAGCCTCTGGGGCCAACGTCCTGACTTTC